These T cell receptor beta chains were read from a single sample in a study of blood T cells in healthy people across ages. TCRdb passed the 5' RACE reads through MiXCR, listing each CDR3 protein once. The sample carries over 300,000 distinct CDR3 sequences, over 45% recorded once. Sequencing was done on a sample of blood. Source of these receptors: a man in his sixties in good health. Each CDR3 is given with its conserved first and last residue. Each record gives: V gene, CDR3 protein.

>TRBV7-9
CASSLAMKGGGYTF
>TRBV10-3
CAIRRTGDHYEQYF
>TRBV28
CASSEPQGGQTQYF
>TRBV4-3
CASSQDGQEWDTQYF
>TRBV21-1
CASIPTSTHTGELFF
>TRBV6-6
CASSSPQGAQETQYF
>TRBV4-2
CASSQGLAGNQETQYF
>TRBV7-6
CASRLGASGGTDTQYF
>TRBV28
CASTPAITGQPQHF
>TRBV5-1
CASSLLAGQGADTQYF
>TRBV27
CASTRTSSHALQETQYF
>TRBV20-1
CSAITGPYEQYF
>TRBV6-5
CASSYSMGALGEQYF
>TRBV29-1
CSAGLGWEQYF
>TRBV20-1
CSARTGAETQYF
>TRBV12-3/TRBV12-4
CASRGGRGYTF
>TRBV27
CASSYGGRVTDTRYF
>TRBV3-1
CASSQGRFYNSPLHF
>TRBV7-3
CASSQDSQSTGELFF
>TRBV28
CASYGGGNIQYF
>TRBV2
CASSESRVRTGELFF
>TRBV7-2
CASSSGGGGDTQYF
>TRBV7-8
CASSSATGVWETQYF
>TRBV2
CASSERVYQETQYF
>TRBV27
CASSFLTANEQFF
>TRBV7-2
CASSFLPRGTRPSGANVLTF
>TRBV7-9
CASSGDSLNTEAFF
>TRBV2
CASSEYGGPSYEQYF
>TRBV18
CASSPGLRWDYEQYF
>TRBV20-1
CSARDRTVNYGYTF
>TRBV20-1
CSAPNRATSTDTQYF
>TRBV20-1
CSARDWAGGSSDTQYF
>TRBV7-2
CASSLVGTSGSLSSYNEQFF
>TRBV6-2/TRBV6-3
CASSRADSSGNTIYF
>TRBV3-1
CAAPRGGYEQYF
>TRBV11-2
CASSFTSGGVETQYF
>TRBV7-2
CPSSIRTGGHNEQFF
>TRBV14
CASRAEQAGANTQYF
>TRBV4-3
CASSQDRDRGNSPLHF
>TRBV12-3/TRBV12-4
CASSFSEQFF
>TRBV27
CASSSPAARETDTQYF
>TRBV6-1
CASSEGLTSGVYNEQYF
>TRBV7-9
CASSFLEELFF
>TRBV5-1
CASSFGQEPNEKLFF
>TRBV6-1
CASNQAVNYGYTF
>TRBV6-5
CASSRQESANYGYTF
>TRBV11-1
CASSINARTSGKDEQYF
>TRBV3-1
CASSRHTGSGANVLTF
>TRBV7-8
CASSSYRGRKGEKLFF
>TRBV11-2
CASSSEGGHPIQYF
>TRBV2
CASRGTSGSRYTQYF
>TRBV4-1
CASSQGGLAADEQFF
>TRBV29-1
CSVDGQQTSYNEQFF
>TRBV20-1
CSAPGGGRAGEQFF